This paragraph covers one TCR beta chain sequence. Trimming pared 0 bases from V and 0 bases from J, leaving 14 bases between. The CDR3 sequence is 17 residues long. Per the germline V gene, CDR1 is KGHSH and CDR2 is LQKENI. These data originate in a study of CDR3 diversity in severe acne. TCRdb itself ran the PCR reads through MiXCR, one entry per CDR3 protein. The sample yields under 100,000 distinct CDR3 sequences, about 50% seen once. The gene calls are TRBV18 and TRBJ1-2; no firm D call. Material: blood. This receptor was taken from a male donor in good health, serving as a control. CDR3 coding DNA: TGTGCCAGCTCACCACCGATCTCGGCAGGAACTAACTATGGCTACACCTTC. Translation gives CASSPPISAGTNYGYTF.